The clone carrying this TCR beta chain was recorded at least ten times. What it binds is unknown. This sample was taken from a study of regulatory T cells in long-lasting Graves disease. Study-wide results and limits: TRBV28, TRBJ1-2 and TRBJ2-5 were favored in persistent disease. The study found lower TCR diversity in persistent Graves' patients than in newly diagnosed ones.

Germline CDR1 SNHLY, CDR2 FYNNEI. CDR3 size: 14 residues. Trimming left V 6 bases short and J 2 bases short, with 12 bases between. Time point indicated: newly diagnosed GD, antithyroid drugs for less than 3 months. Preparation of the TCR library used RNA extracted from PBMCs. Blood from the periphery, nine milliliters in all, was drawn into EDTA tubes. With iRepertoire HTBI primers and Arm-PCR of CDR3 regions, TCR beta libraries were built. TCRdb processed the multiplex PCR reads anew with MiXCR; each CDR3 protein has one entry. The data contain roughly 420,000 distinct CDR3 sequences, around 16% of them seen just once; the ten biggest clones take up over 20%.

The TCR comes from a female donor with Graves disease. This sequence joins TRBV2 and TRBJ2-3; D is undetermined. The material sequenced was peripheral blood mononuclear cells (PBMCs), taken at new diagnosis, from a patient treated with antithyroid drugs. In nucleotides, the CDR3 is TGTGCCAGCAGCCCAGACACTGACACAGATACGCAGTATTTT. It yields the protein CASSPDTDTDTQYF.